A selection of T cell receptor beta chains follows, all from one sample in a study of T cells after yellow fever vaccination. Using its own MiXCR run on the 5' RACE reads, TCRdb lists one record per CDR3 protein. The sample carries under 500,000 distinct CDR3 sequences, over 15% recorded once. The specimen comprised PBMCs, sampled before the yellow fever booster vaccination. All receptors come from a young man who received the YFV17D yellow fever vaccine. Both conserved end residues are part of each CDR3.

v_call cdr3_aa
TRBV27 CASTAESTDTQYF
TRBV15 CATSRDTGVLFF
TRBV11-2 CASSTRAGWETQYF
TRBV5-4 CASSLGRGIATPDTQYF
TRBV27 CATVILGGTEQFF
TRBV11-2 CASAGVHYGYTF
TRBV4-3 CASSQEPQGRGETQYF
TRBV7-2 CASSPGARGETQYF
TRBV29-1 CSVAHGQRQSYEQYF
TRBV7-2 CASSLFGAGGWKTQYF
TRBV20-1 CSARGAGNTEAFF
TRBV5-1 CASSFSGADNEQFF
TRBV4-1 CASSQEFGSTDTQYF
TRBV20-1 CSACGTRSSYEQYF
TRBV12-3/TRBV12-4 CASSSWTRSTDTQYF
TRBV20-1 CSARSGLARNIQYF
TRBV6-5 CASRPWGGVQVTQYF
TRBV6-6 CASRGRAGELFF
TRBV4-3 CASSQDWAQTGENTEAFF
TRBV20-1 CSADSRNQPQHF
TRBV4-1 CASSFTTSWGGPDTQYF
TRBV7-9 CASSQGATDTQYF
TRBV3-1 CASSQARRDFGYTF
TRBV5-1 CASSPPGQGVGEKLFF
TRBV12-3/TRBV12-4 CASTWGDANTGELFF
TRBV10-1 CASRGSYEQYF
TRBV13 CASSPHGGQSDTQYF
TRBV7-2 CASSPWGPSTDTQYF
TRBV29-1 CSVCRPGIDTQYF
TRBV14 CASSQLGRIYEQYF
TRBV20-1 CSATQPGQGDEKLFF
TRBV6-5 CATVAGGPREQFF
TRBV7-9 CASSSAYRGHEQYF
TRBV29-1 CSVDSSLGADTQYF
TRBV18 CASSNSGGRSSYEQYF
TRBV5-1 CASRDYNTGELFF
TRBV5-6 CASSLGSGRGDEKLFF
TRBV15 CATSREGLETYEQYF
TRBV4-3 CASSQDLGTSGYNEQFF
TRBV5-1 CASRLTPYTDTQYF
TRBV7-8 CASSLVGPFTGELFF
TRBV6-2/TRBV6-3 CASSSTPRANTEAFF
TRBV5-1 CASSLTRRGTDTQYF
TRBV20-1 CSATNRGVLDQPQHF
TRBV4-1 CASSHPSGGAGTDTQYF
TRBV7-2 CASSLVAGGTDTQYF
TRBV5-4 CASSFGGVGETQYF
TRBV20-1 CSAQRDSNQPQHF
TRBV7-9 CASRPPHGRTTGELFF
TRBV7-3 CASSFGGYEQFF
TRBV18 CASSPLTGRGTEAFF
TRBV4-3 CASSQDLAAPGDTQYF
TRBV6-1 CASSDGASYEQYF
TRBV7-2 CASSRDRGHYGYTF
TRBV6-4 CASRVTENTEAFF